This record looks at one TCR beta chain sequence and its context. The antigen is unknown. Other DNA sequences in this sample translate to the same CDR3. Naive CD8 cells lacked CD45RO and underwent positive selection for CCR7, leaving out terminally differentiated effector memory CD45RA+ cells. The entry originates in a study of shared clonotypes between healthy human individuals. At the level of the study: A couple of women and a few men aged 18 to 49 made up the donors.

Study-wide findings and caveats: Sequencing depth was predicted to influence how clonotypes are shared among donors. Clonotypes shared by all four donors outscored non-shared clonotypes in generation probability. Memory subsets generally showed smaller estimated richness than naive subsets did.

Only in-frame clones appear in the TCRdb table, and some are missing; sequencing was by immunoSEQ multiplex PCR. This sample yields over 2,000,000 clones, of which approximately 92% are seen a single time; around 1.7% belongs to the top ten. The V end was cut by 0 bases, the J end by 4 bases, with 4 bases between. Germline CDR1 SGHTA, CDR2 FQGTGA. The CDR3 runs 14 residues. This clonotype originated in a man aged 18 to 29 in good health. Some clones in this sample may be carry-over from other donors' samples. The sequencing sample was made of naive CD8+ T cells from PBMCs. This sequence joins TRBV7-3 and TRBJ2-6, with D unresolved. CDR3 DNA: TGTGCCAGCAGCTTAACCGCCGGGGCCAACGTCCTGACTTTC. Translated, it gives CASSLTAGANVLTF.